This TCR beta chain was captured in a study of blood T cell repertoires in COVID-19. Study overall: PBMCs, B-cell-depleted T cells, or T cells provided the cDNA or gDNA that made up the material.

CDR1 and CDR2 from the germline V gene are SNHLY and FYNNEI. The CDR3 consists of 14 residues. V lost 7 bases and J lost 5; bases outside the gene matches: 8. Original methodology: Nucleated cell counts were estimated from reference gene primer amplification. Libraries were prepared by immunoSEQ multiplex PCR; TCRdb keeps only in-frame clonotypes and omits some of them. V and J calls plus clone size are reproduced from that table; the DNA served to infer D and trimming. This table holds under 200,000 clones, 60% to 85% found once. The sample holds a few counts of this clone. The sequence was obtained from a man between 60 and 70 years old with acute or convalescent COVID-19. The sequenced sample was peripheral blood. The rearrangement uses TRBV2 and TRBJ1-1; TRBD1 matches at 9 bases. CDR3 amino acids: CASTRDRVGTEAFF. For the CDR3, the DNA is TGTGCCAGCACCCGGGACAGGGTAGGTACTGAAGCTTTCTTT. The full variable domain, rest sourced from reference TRBV2 and TRBJ1-1, is EPEVTQTPSHQVTQMGQEVILRCVPISNHLYFYWYRQILGQKVEFLVSFYNNEISEKSEIFDDQFSVERPDGSNFTLKIRSTKLEDSAMYFCASTRDRVGTEAFFGQGTRLTVV.